These T cell receptor beta chains were read from a single sample in a study of blood T cell repertoires in COVID-19. The data were produced by immunoSEQ multiplex PCR, yet TCRdb's version contains in-frame clones alone and is incomplete. The sample includes 250,000 or so clones, approximately 90% of them seen just once. The sample was PBMCs or T cells enriched from blood (not recorded which). These receptors were collected from a man in his forties or fifties who had been exposed to COVID-19. The CDR3 runs from the conserved cysteine through the conserved F or W. D genes are given only for firm matches. Some rows mark clone size as missing; the rest say once, few, many or name a class of expanded clone.

abundance: .; d_gene: .; j_gene: TRBJ2-1; v_gene: TRBV7-2; CDR3aa: CASSLAFSSYNEQFF; CDR3nt: TGTGCCAGCAGCTTAGCGTTCAGCTCCTACAATGAGCAGTTCTTC
abundance: .; d_gene: .; j_gene: TRBJ1-1; v_gene: TRBV30; CDR3aa: CAWSVGGGLEAFF; CDR3nt: TGTGCCTGGAGTGTAGGTGGGGGCCTTGAAGCTTTCTTT
abundance: .; d_gene: TRBD2; j_gene: TRBJ2-3; v_gene: TRBV7-3; CDR3aa: CASSLRLAGPTDTQYF; CDR3nt: TGTGCCAGCAGCCTCCGACTAGCCGGCCCCACAGATACGCAGTATTTT
abundance: .; d_gene: TRBD1; j_gene: TRBJ1-4; v_gene: TRBV29-1; CDR3aa: CSVPPPGGQGHEKLFF; CDR3nt: TGCAGCGTTCCTCCACCTGGGGGACAGGGTCATGAAAAACTGTTTTTT
abundance: .; d_gene: TRBD1; j_gene: TRBJ2-1; v_gene: TRBV29-1; CDR3aa: CSAQGTELYNEQFF; CDR3nt: TGCAGCGCACAAGGGACAGAGTTGTACAATGAGCAGTTCTTC
abundance: .; d_gene: .; j_gene: TRBJ1-4; v_gene: TRBV7-9; CDR3aa: CASSLEGQGNEKLFF; CDR3nt: TGTGCCAGCAGCTTAGAGGGGCAGGGTAATGAAAAACTGTTTTTT
abundance: .; d_gene: .; j_gene: TRBJ1-2; v_gene: TRBV7-6; CDR3aa: CASSLLDKDSPRGGYTF; CDR3nt: TGTGCCAGCAGCTTACTAGACAAGGACAGCCCCAGGGGTGGCTACACCTTC
abundance: .; d_gene: TRBD2; j_gene: TRBJ2-1; v_gene: TRBV24-1; CDR3aa: CATATGTSGTLYNEQFF; CDR3nt: TGTGCCACAGCTACCGGGACTAGCGGTACTCTCTACAATGAGCAGTTCTTC
abundance: .; d_gene: TRBD2; j_gene: TRBJ2-5; v_gene: TRBV29-1; CDR3aa: CSVAGTSGGPETQYF; CDR3nt: TGCAGCGTCGCCGGGACTAGCGGGGGGCCGGAGACCCAGTACTTC
abundance: .; d_gene: .; j_gene: TRBJ1-5; v_gene: TRBV2; CDR3aa: CASSGLRGENQPQHF; CDR3nt: TGTGCCAGCAGTGGGCTCAGGGGAGAGAATCAGCCCCAGCATTTT
abundance: .; d_gene: .; j_gene: TRBJ2-3; v_gene: TRBV19; CDR3aa: CASSARLDTQYF; CDR3nt: TGTGCCAGTAGTGCACGACTAGACACGCAGTATTTT
abundance: once; d_gene: TRBD1; j_gene: TRBJ2-7; v_gene: TRBV6-5; CDR3aa: CASRPGQGIPYEQYF; CDR3nt: TGTGCCAGCAGACCAGGACAGGGAATACCCTACGAGCAGTACTTC
abundance: .; d_gene: TRBD1; j_gene: TRBJ2-1; v_gene: TRBV6-5; CDR3aa: CASARDRATNEQFF; CDR3nt: TGTGCCAGTGCCCGGGACAGGGCCACAAATGAGCAGTTCTTC
abundance: .; d_gene: .; j_gene: TRBJ1-1; v_gene: TRBV18; CDR3aa: CASSPQAGVTEAFF; CDR3nt: TGTGCCAGCTCACCACAAGCGGGGGTCACTGAAGCTTTCTTT
abundance: .; d_gene: .; j_gene: TRBJ1-6; v_gene: TRBV5-4; CDR3aa: CASSTNRDDNSPLHF; CDR3nt: TGTGCCAGCAGCACAAACAGGGATGATAATTCACCCCTCCACTTT
abundance: .; d_gene: TRBD1; j_gene: TRBJ1-2; v_gene: TRBV30; CDR3aa: CAWASRGQDYGYTF; CDR3nt: TGTGCCTGGGCCTCCAGGGGGCAAGACTATGGCTACACCTTC
abundance: .; d_gene: TRBD1; j_gene: TRBJ1-2; v_gene: TRBV18; CDR3aa: CASSLNHLGQAFYGYTF; CDR3nt: TGTGCCAGCTCACTGAATCACCTAGGACAGGCATTCTATGGCTACACCTTC
abundance: .; d_gene: .; j_gene: TRBJ1-5; v_gene: TRBV30; CDR3aa: CAWSVRSQGGQPQHF; CDR3nt: TGTGCCTGGAGTGTACGATCGCAGGGTGGTCAGCCCCAGCATTTT
abundance: .; d_gene: TRBD1; j_gene: TRBJ2-5; v_gene: TRBV7-9; CDR3aa: CASSLAGGIETQYF; CDR3nt: TGTGCCAGCAGCTTAGCAGGGGGCATCGAGACCCAGTACTTC
abundance: .; d_gene: .; j_gene: TRBJ1-1; v_gene: TRBV7-9; CDR3aa: CASSAQENTEAFF; CDR3nt: TGTGCCAGCAGCGCTCAGGAAAACACTGAAGCTTTCTTT
abundance: .; d_gene: TRBD1; j_gene: TRBJ1-2; v_gene: TRBV19; CDR3aa: CASRRGQVNANYGYTF; CDR3nt: TGTGCCAGTAGAAGGGGACAGGTAAACGCTAACTATGGCTACACCTTC
abundance: .; d_gene: .; j_gene: TRBJ1-2; v_gene: TRBV20-1; CDR3aa: CRNRDYTF; CDR3nt: TGCAGGAACAGGGACTACACCTTC
abundance: .; d_gene: TRBD1; j_gene: TRBJ2-6; v_gene: TRBV19; CDR3aa: CASSIPRGQISSGANVLTF; CDR3nt: TGTGCCAGTAGTATCCCCCGGGGACAGATTTCTTCTGGGGCCAACGTCCTGACTTTC
abundance: .; d_gene: .; j_gene: TRBJ2-1; v_gene: TRBV5-1; CDR3aa: CASSGSQGGIHNEQFF; CDR3nt: TGCGCCAGCAGCGGATCACAGGGGGGGATCCACAATGAGCAGTTCTTC
abundance: .; d_gene: TRBD2; j_gene: TRBJ2-1; v_gene: TRBV3-1/TRBV3-2; CDR3aa: CASSRNAGRAYNEQFF; CDR3nt: TGTGCCAGCAGCAGAAATGCCGGGAGGGCATACAATGAGCAGTTCTTC
abundance: once; d_gene: .; j_gene: TRBJ1-1; v_gene: TRBV29-1; CDR3aa: CSVAGVLNTEAFF; CDR3nt: TGCAGCGTTGCGGGTGTCTTGAACACTGAAGCTTTCTTT
abundance: .; d_gene: .; j_gene: TRBJ1-6; v_gene: TRBV9; CDR3aa: CASSVTEMREGSPLHF; CDR3nt: TGTGCCAGCAGCGTAACGGAGATGAGGGAGGGTTCACCCCTCCACTTT
abundance: .; d_gene: TRBD1; j_gene: TRBJ1-2; v_gene: TRBV9; CDR3aa: CASSVGQGGYGYTF; CDR3nt: TGTGCCAGCAGCGTGGGACAGGGGGGCTATGGCTACACCTTC
abundance: .; d_gene: .; j_gene: TRBJ2-7; v_gene: TRBV5-5; CDR3aa: CASSLGPSSYEQYF; CDR3nt: TGTGCCAGCAGCTTGGGGCCCAGCTCCTACGAGCAGTACTTC
abundance: .; d_gene: TRBD1; j_gene: TRBJ2-7; v_gene: TRBV4-1; CDR3aa: CASKAGDRDSYEQYF; CDR3nt: TGCGCCAGCAAGGCTGGGGACAGGGATTCCTACGAGCAGTACTTC
abundance: .; d_gene: TRBD1; j_gene: TRBJ1-6; v_gene: TRBV9; CDR3aa: CASSGQGGGSPLHF; CDR3nt: TGTGCCAGCAGCGGACAGGGGGGAGGATCACCCCTCCACTTT
abundance: .; d_gene: TRBD1; j_gene: TRBJ1-2; v_gene: TRBV18; CDR3aa: CASSGGQTTMYGYTF; CDR3nt: TGTGCCAGCTCGGGGGGACAGACAACTATGTATGGCTACACCTTC
abundance: .; d_gene: .; j_gene: TRBJ2-7; v_gene: TRBV28; CDR3aa: CASIQTASSYEQYF; CDR3nt: TGTGCCAGCATCCAGACAGCCAGCTCCTACGAGCAGTACTTC
abundance: few; d_gene: TRBD2; j_gene: TRBJ2-1; v_gene: TRBV4-1; CDR3aa: CASSQVAGGRNEQFF; CDR3nt: TGCGCCAGCAGCCAGGTAGCGGGGGGCCGAAATGAGCAGTTCTTC
abundance: .; d_gene: TRBD1; j_gene: TRBJ1-3; v_gene: TRBV13; CDR3aa: CASSLAARFLEGGVAGNTIYF; CDR3nt: TGTGCCAGCAGCTTAGCCGCCCGATTCTTGGAAGGGGGCGTCGCTGGAAACACCATATATTTT
abundance: few; d_gene: TRBD1; j_gene: TRBJ1-1; v_gene: TRBV5-1; CDR3aa: CASRSTGYTEAFF; CDR3nt: TGCGCCAGCCGCTCGACAGGGTACACTGAAGCTTTCTTT
abundance: few; d_gene: .; j_gene: TRBJ1-1; v_gene: TRBV5-1; CDR3aa: CASSLAVRMTEAFF; CDR3nt: TGCGCCAGCAGCCTTGCGGTACGGATGACTGAAGCTTTCTTT
abundance: .; d_gene: .; j_gene: TRBJ2-1; v_gene: TRBV7-3; CDR3aa: CASSLGRRNEQFF; CDR3nt: TGTGCCAGCAGCTTGGGCAGGAGGAATGAGCAGTTCTTC
abundance: .; d_gene: .; j_gene: TRBJ1-2; v_gene: TRBV1; CDR3aa: CTSSQGDRPPNYGYTF; CDR3nt: TGCACCAGCAGCCAAGGCGACAGACCACCTAACTATGGCTACACCTTC
abundance: .; d_gene: .; j_gene: TRBJ2-2; v_gene: TRBV19; CDR3aa: CASSILPGQLNTGELFF; CDR3nt: TGTGCCAGTAGTATTCTCCCGGGACAATTGAACACCGGGGAGCTGTTTTTT